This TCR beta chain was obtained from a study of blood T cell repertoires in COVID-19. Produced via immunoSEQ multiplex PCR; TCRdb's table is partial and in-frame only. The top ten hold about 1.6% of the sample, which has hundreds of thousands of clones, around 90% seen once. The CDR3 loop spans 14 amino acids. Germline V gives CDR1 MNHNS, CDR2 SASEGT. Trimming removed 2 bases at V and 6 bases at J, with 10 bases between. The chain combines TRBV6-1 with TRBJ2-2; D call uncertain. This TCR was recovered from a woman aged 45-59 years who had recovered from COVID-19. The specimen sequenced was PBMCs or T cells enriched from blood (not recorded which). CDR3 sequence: CASSETKPAGELFF. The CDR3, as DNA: TGTGCCAGCAGTGAAACTAAACCCGCCGGGGAGCTGTTTTTT.